Given below is one T cell receptor (beta chain) in context. Clones were sequenced by immunoSEQ multiplex PCR, and TCRdb holds only the in-frame ones, with some missing. The sample lists roughly 120,000 clones; roughly 90% were seen once. The data derive from a study of control samples from healthy donors and cancer patients. V lost 3 bases and J lost 0, with 8 bases in between. Germline V lookup: CDR1 SQVTM, CDR2 ANQGSEA. The CDR3 covers 13 residues. The clonotype comes from a woman in her sixties or seventies with lung cancer. The sample was PBMCs. The chain carries TRBV29-1 and TRBJ1-2, with D unclear. The CDR3 spells CSVDQEANYGYTF. CDR3 nucleotide sequence: TGCAGCGTTGACCAAGAAGCTAACTATGGCTACACCTTC. The full variable domain, in which reference TRBV29-1 and TRBJ1-2 provide the parts outside the CDR3, is SAVISQKPSRDICQRGTSLTIQCQVDSQVTMMFWYRQQPGQSLTLIATANQGSEATYESGFVIDKFPISRPNLTFSTLTVSNMSPEDSSIYLCSVDQEANYGYTFGSGTRLTVV.